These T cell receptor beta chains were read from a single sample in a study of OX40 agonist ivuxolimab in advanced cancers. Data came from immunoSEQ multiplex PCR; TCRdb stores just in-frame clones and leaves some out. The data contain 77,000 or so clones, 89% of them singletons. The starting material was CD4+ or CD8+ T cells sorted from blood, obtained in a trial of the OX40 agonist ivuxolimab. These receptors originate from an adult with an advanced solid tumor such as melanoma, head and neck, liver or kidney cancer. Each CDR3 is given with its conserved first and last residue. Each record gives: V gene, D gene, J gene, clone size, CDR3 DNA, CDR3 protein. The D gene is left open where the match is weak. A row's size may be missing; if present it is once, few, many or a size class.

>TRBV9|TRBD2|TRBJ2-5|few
TGTGCCAGCAGCGTAGGAGGGGAGGGGGAGACCCAGTACTTC
CASSVGGEGETQYF
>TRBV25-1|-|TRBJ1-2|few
TGTGCCAGCAGTGAAGTGGCCCTGCACTTC
CASSEVALHF
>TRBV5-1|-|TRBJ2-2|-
TGCGCCAGCAGCTTGTTGCGGGATACGAACACCGGGGAGCTGTTTTTT
CASSLLRDTNTGELFF
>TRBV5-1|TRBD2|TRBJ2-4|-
TGCGCCAGCAGCTTATCTAGCGGGGAAAACATTCAGTACTTC
CASSLSSGENIQYF
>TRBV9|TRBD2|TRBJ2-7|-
TGTGCCAGCAGCGCGGGACTAGGGGGATACTACGAGCAGTACTTC
CASSAGLGGYYEQYF
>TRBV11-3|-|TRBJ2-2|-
TGTGCCAGCAGCTTAGATTACGGATCGAACACCGGGGAGCTGTTTTTT
CASSLDYGSNTGELFF
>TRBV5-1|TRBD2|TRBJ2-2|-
TGCGCCAGCAGCTTTGGTAGCGGGGTCACCGGGGAGCTGTTTTTT
CASSFGSGVTGELFF
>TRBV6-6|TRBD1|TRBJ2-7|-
TGTGCCAGCAGCCACAGGGGTCCCTACGAGCAGTACTTC
CASSHRGPYEQYF
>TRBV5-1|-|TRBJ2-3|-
TGCGCCAGCAGCTTGGAACGGTCCACAGATACGCAGTATTTT
CASSLERSTDTQYF
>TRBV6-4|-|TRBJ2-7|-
TGTGCCAGCAGTCCGACGGGTAACTACTACGAGCAGTACTTC
CASSPTGNYYEQYF